The source of this T cell receptor (beta chain) is a study of blood T cells in healthy people across ages. Findings and limits, study-wide: Researchers deemed the diversity estimates from one million T cells underestimates. With naive T cell percentage, TCR beta diversity showed a strong correlation.

This clonotype was found a few times. The antigen is unknown. Germline V gene data show CDR1 as MNHEY and CDR2 as SVGEGT. Trimming stripped 6 bases from V and 3 bases from J, with 17 bases between. The CDR3 extends over 15 amino acids. With a J-beta primer mix and a sample-barcoded 5' primer, a second PCR ran about 7 to 12 cycles. Using its own MiXCR run on the 5' RACE reads, TCRdb lists one record per CDR3 protein. Among about 640,000 distinct CDR3 sequences listed, roughly 50% were seen once. Each sample used at least 6 million PBMCs. The sample comprised blood. The receptor was derived from a man in his sixties in good health. The chain combines TRBV6-2 or TRBV6-3 with TRBJ1-1; D perhaps matches TRBD1 (5 bases). The CDR3 loop reads CASRTNQGGHTEAFF. The CDR3 bases are TGTGCCAGCAGAACGAACCAGGGCGGGCACACTGAAGCTTTCTTT.